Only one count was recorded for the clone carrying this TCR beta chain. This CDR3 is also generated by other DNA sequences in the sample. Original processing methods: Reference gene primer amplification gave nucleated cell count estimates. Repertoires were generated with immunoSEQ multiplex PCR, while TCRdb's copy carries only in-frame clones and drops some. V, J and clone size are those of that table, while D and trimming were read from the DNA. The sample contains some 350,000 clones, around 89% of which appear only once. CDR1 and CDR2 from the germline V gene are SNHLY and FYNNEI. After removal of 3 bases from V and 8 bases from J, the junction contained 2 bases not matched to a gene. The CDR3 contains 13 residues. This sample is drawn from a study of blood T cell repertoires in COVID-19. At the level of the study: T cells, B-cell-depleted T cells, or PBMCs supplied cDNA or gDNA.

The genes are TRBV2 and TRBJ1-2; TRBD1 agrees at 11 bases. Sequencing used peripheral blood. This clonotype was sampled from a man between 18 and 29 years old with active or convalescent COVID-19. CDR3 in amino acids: CASSERTGGGYTF. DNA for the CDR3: TGTGCCAGCAGTGAGAGGACAGGGGGCGGCTACACCTTC.